Detailed here is one T cell receptor (beta chain). Its antigen is currently not known. Base qualities are not provided; no much larger clone lies one nucleotide away. This sample was taken from a study of cytomegalovirus exposure and HLA in healthy donors (dated by TCRdb to the late 2010s). Turning to the overall study: In an earlier analysis of approximately 500 of the donors, around 290 Gb of sequence data and 117 million unique TCR beta sequences from 150 million to 200 million T cells were reported. Approximately 330 gigabases of sequencing data and around 85 million unique TCR sequences made up an early release that covered fewer than 650 HLA-typed donors. Of the 300 to 500 genotyped donors, 81% were placed in the genetic ancestry cluster associated with self-reported Caucasian donors. The study was designed to test whether signatures of past pathogen exposure could be identified by cataloging public T cell receptors. The study profiled the T cell repertoires of 550 to 700 subjects by immunosequencing and related them to cytomegalovirus serostatus. Besides the first cohort of more than 650 subjects, a separate validation cohort made up of roughly 120 different subjects was used. The study combined high-throughput TCR immunosequencing, statistical association of individual TCRs with disease status, and machine learning to predict cytomegalovirus infection status. A later analysis re-analyzed previously published TCR beta repertoires from about 600 donors and added high-resolution HLA genotyping to study TCR occurrence patterns. Rather than using new phenotypic data, the later analysis identified candidate immune exposures from TCR beta sequences and from how often those sequences occurred across donors. To decide whether each TCR beta V gene segment behaved as functional or pseudogenic, an earlier analysis of fewer than 750 of the donors relied on high-throughput TCR beta sequencing. Alongside the repertoire data, information on donor age, sex, ethnicity and CMV serostatus was compiled. In a later genetic analysis, genome-wide SNP genotypes for about three fifths of the 666 donors were used, and that subset was treated as a discovery cohort. Every repertoire in the discovery cohort had been generated on one and the same sequencing platform. HLA typing covered class I and class II loci at four-digit resolution. The number of typed donors differed by locus: about 620-630 for A, B, C, DRB1 and DQB1; 500 to 550 for DQA1; some 610 for DPA1; and approximately 450 for DPB1. Because of strong linkage in the cohort, roughly five DR-DQ haplotypes were treated as single units for association and clustering. Across 398 genotyped donors of the cohort, an average of approximately 220,000 unique TCR beta nucleotide sequences per donor were sequenced, and roughly a sixth of those sequences were non-productive. Study-wide conclusions, independent of this receptor: In a later analysis, HLA-associated TCR beta chains showed more clonal expansion and lower generation probabilities than non-associated chains that were equally common. A few of the identified cytomegalovirus-associated TCR beta chains were confirmed in vitro to be specific for cytomegalovirus antigens. According to a later analysis, most CMV-associated TCR beta chains appeared to be HLA-restricted, and the HLA associations seemed to be driven largely by CMV exposure. Because counts were too low, roughly 17 rarely observed V segments, including chromosome 9 orphons, were left out of the earlier analysis of a few hundred of the donors. In a later analysis, some 18,000 TCR beta sequences were associated with specific HLA alleles at a false discovery rate of 0.05. When HLA alleles, especially DR and DQ, strongly co-occurred, attributing TCR associations to individual alleles was difficult. In a later genetic analysis, fewer N-insertions in productive TCRs were reported among donors in an Asian-associated ancestry cluster than the 666-donor mean. An earlier analysis of several hundred of the donors showed that most TCR beta V segments appeared in productive rearrangements either about 87% or about 30% of the time, which broadly matched IMGT annotations. A cluster of highly shared sequence variants was judged likely to represent a technical artifact of the sequencing pipeline. This cohort had only TCR beta chains sequenced, and the lack of alpha or paired-chain data limited which features could be detected. The study gave a list of about 150 TCR beta chains associated with cytomegalovirus. The classifier was reported to diagnose cytomegalovirus status with high specificity and sensitivity in both the original and validation cohorts. Correlated functional status among segregating V segments might be attributable to linkage disequilibrium, but an unknown experimental factor could not be ruled out. Most TCR sequences were observed very rarely across donors, whereas some public TCRs were present in many individuals. Because HLA typing was unavailable for some donors at each locus, only the typed subset was used in association tests. Sequencing depth was assumed to be roughly uniform across donors in the presence/absence analyses, though that assumption may not hold. An association between a missense DCLRE1C variant and V-gene and J-gene trimming of TCR beta chains was found in a later genetic analysis and replicated in an independent cohort. Immune exposure information for the cohort was limited to CMV serostatus. A further reported finding was that TCR beta sequences accurately predicted the HLA-A and HLA-B alleles for most subjects in the first cohort. A later analysis reported that several top co-occurrence clusters appeared linked to parvovirus B19, influenza, CMV and Epstein-Barr virus. The authors suggested that the approach could potentially be extended to other disease states and immunological phenotypes. In a later analysis, the rate of TCR association differed among HLA loci, with DRB1 alleles having the most associated TCRs and HLA-C alleles having the fewest.

The cohort was made up of 500 to 850 healthy bone marrow donors. All cohort members were sampled while nominally healthy, although unrecorded immune exposures were likely present. The donor tested CMV seropositive and was one of the 289 seropositive cohort members. Each donor provided a peripheral blood sample, and peripheral blood mononuclear cells were used for TCR beta sequencing. The Qiagen DNeasy Blood Extraction Kit was used to extract genomic DNA from the blood cell samples. The method was the immunoSEQ multiplex PCR assay. For the multiplex PCR, a mixture combining 60 forward primers for TCR Vbeta segments and 13 reverse primers for TCR Jbeta segments was used. The CDR3 region of rearranged TCR beta genes was amplified from genomic DNA with a multiplex PCR assay. Amplified TCR beta libraries were sequenced as 87-base-pair reads on the Illumina HiSeq System. In the source study's methods: A later analysis tallied 75 million to 95 million unique TCR beta chains across the 666 repertoires, and approximately 12 million of those chains were shared by two or more donors. Raw reads were error-corrected and collapsed into unique sequences by a nearest-neighbor algorithm in which closely related sequences were merged to remove PCR and sequencing errors. V, D and J gene segments were assigned by aligning CDR3 sequences to IMGT reference sequences. For a sequence to be retained, at least a six-nucleotide match to both a V gene segment and a J gene segment was required. Rearrangements were called productive when the CDR3 lacked stop codons and stayed in frame with V and J; all others were non-productive. Following IMGT convention, CDR3 was defined as the stretch from the second conserved V-encoded cysteine to the conserved J-encoded phenylalanine. The earlier analysis of fewer than 750 of the donors excluded sequences that lacked an unambiguous match to a single V gene segment. An earlier analysis of 500 to 700 of the donors classified V segments as functional when productive rearrangements were above 56.7% and as segregating when the standard deviation between donors was above 5%. A statistical classification framework was built to diagnose cytomegalovirus status from the catalog of TCR beta chain sequences. In a later analysis, TCR nucleotide sequences were compared against IMGT/GENE-DB human TR gene sequences so that V and J genes could be assigned. A later analysis assigned CDR3 sequences and most-parsimonious VDJ recombination scenarios with the TCRdist pipeline. In a later analysis, each TCR beta chain was defined by its CDR3 amino acid sequence together with its V-gene family, and reads lacking a unique V-gene family were excluded. As a way to deal with suspected cross-contamination and a sequencing artifact, a later analysis dropped 592 nucleotide sequences that were highly shared and had low generation probability. For each public chain, a later analysis derived a clonal expansion index from normalized ranks of inferred template counts within each repertoire. In a later analysis, generation probabilities were computed with a VDJ recombination model fitted to out-of-frame rearrangements, and the resulting probabilities were checked against IGoR. A later analysis scored TCR-TCR, TCR-HLA and TCR-CMV co-occurrence with hypergeometric tests, applying a repertoire-size bias correction to TCR pairs. False discovery rates were estimated in a later analysis by permuting HLA or CMV assignments 20 times. A later analysis grouped co-occurring TCRs with DBSCAN, adding TCRdist sequence similarity when clustering within HLA-allele-positive subsets. Repertoires with fewer than 30,000 or more than 120,000 public chains were left out of co-occurrence clustering, as were about five repertoires with anomalous nucleotide sharing. This immuneACCESS table, as held by TCRdb, lists in-frame sequences with V and J called but not all clones. Of the missing ones, under half trace to an unresolved V gene in checked studies; the others have no known cause. V, J and clone size are those of that table, while D and trimming were read from the DNA. This sample gives 100,000 to 150,000 clones in total; 83% of them show up just once. The ten largest clones take up 3.6% of the sample.

Sequenced input: PBMCs. The clonotype originates from a woman aged 40 to 50 in good health and CMV-seropositive.

This receptor carries the CDR3 CAWEVEDRVYGYTF. The DNA is TGTGCCTGGGAGGTAGAGGACAGGGTCTATGGCTACACCTTC. The chain employs TRBV30 and TRBJ1-2, and 8 junctional nucleotides match TRBD1. Trimming accounts for 5 bases at V and 4 bases at J, while the number of junction bases matched to no gene is 9. CDR1 and CDR2, per the germline V gene (reference sequence), are GTSNPN and SVGIG. Counted from cysteine to phenylalanine, this CDR3 has 14 amino acids. Only the CDR3 part of the read is kept: 42 bases, read in frame from the first base.